This TCR beta chain was captured in a study of TIL therapy for anti-PD-1-resistant metastatic lung cancer. Time point of the sample: pre-treatment sample, taken before nivolumab and TIL therapy. Most excised metastases sampled were pleural nodules or supraclavicular lymph nodes. Sequencing used immunoSEQ v3. Assay used: immunoSEQ multiplex PCR; TCRdb lists only in-frame clones, some missing. Seen here are about 100,000 clones, 50% to 70% observed once, and the top ten hold roughly 11%. A remark on this clone: What it binds is not known.

The study, taken as a whole, reports: TIL cultures after expansion showed higher clonality and lower diversity than baseline tumor (median around 5.9% vs 31%).

V was trimmed by 3 bases and J by 3 bases, leaving 8 bases between them. The CDR3 is 13 amino acids. Germline V gene sequence: CDR1 LGHNA, CDR2 YNFKEQ. Material: tumor tissue, obtained at baseline. The chain is built from TRBV4-2 and TRBJ1-2; the D is unclear. The sequence came from a person aged 25-79 years with non-small cell lung cancer. CDR3 sequence reads: CASSQETYYGYTF. Here the CDR3 DNA reads TGTGCCAGCAGCCAGGAAACCTACTATGGCTACACCTTC.